This paragraph covers one TCR delta chain sequence. Its antigen is not identified. This sequence is one base from a far larger clone and is likely a read error. The sample carries other DNA sequences with the same CDR3. The sample originates from a study of DNA immune sequencing with unique molecular identifiers. Points from the study as a whole: Novel TRD sequences not targeted by the primers cannot be detected.

Genomic DNA underwent 32-plex PCR targeting all 8 TRDV and 4 TRDJ genes. In approximately 3 barcoding PCR cycles, molecules received a 12-nucleotide UMI, then adapter PCR followed. TCRdb re-called clones from the multiplex PCR reads using CATT. The sample consists of about 2,500 delta-chain clones, more than 7% of them appearing once. CDR1 and CDR2 (germline): GEAIGNYY, EKD. V was trimmed by 0 bases and J by 4 bases, leaving 14 bases between them. The CDR3 consists of 15 residues. The chain couples TRDV2 to TRDJ1; D possibly corresponds to TRDD3 (5 bases). This TCR derives from a human donor in good health. The sequencing input was gamma-delta T cells enriched from blood buffy coat, or unenriched PBMCs (not recorded which). CDR3 region: CACDTVSGGYDKLIF. The CDR3 bases are TGTGCCTGTGACACCGTTTCTGGAGGATACGATAAACTCATCTTT.